This T cell receptor (beta chain) was recorded in a study of regulatory and conventional T cells in RAG deficiency. General study findings and limits: Shorter CDR3s in all patient subsets; >85% Treg-Tconv overlap in Omenn.

Germline CDR1 and CDR2: MDHEN and SYDVKM. The CDR3 runs 15 residues. Unmatched junction bases numbered 12, after V lost 6 bases and J lost 8 bases. TCRdb's table, derived via immunoSEQ multiplex PCR, lists solely in-frame clones and lacks some. The table has around 30,000 clones, approximately 91% seen once. To note about this clone: Antigen specificity is unknown.

The same specimen was also included in a second study, on regulatory T cells. From that second work: Primers: 52 TRBV forward and 13 TRBJ reverse.

This chain links TRBV28 with TRBJ2-1; TRBD1 aligns across 8 bases. Sequences were obtained from CD8+ T cells sorted from blood. This TCR derives from a human donor in good health. The CDR3 protein is CASRPYGTGSDEQFF. CDR3 in DNA: TGTGCCAGCAGACCTTACGGGACAGGTAGCGATGAGCAGTTCTTC.